This T cell receptor beta chain was profiled in a study of Ad26.COV2.S vaccination and SARS-CoV-2 variants. This clone was found once. What it binds is unknown. The germline V gene encodes CDR1 LGHNT and CDR2 FRNRAP. The CDR3 is made up of 13 amino acids. V was trimmed by 3 bases and J by 3 bases, leaving 6 bases between them. The protocol was immunoSEQ multiplex PCR, while the TCRdb copy is restricted to in-frame clones and leaves out a portion. The table lists approximately 480,000 clones, around 88% of them singletons, with over 10% in the top ten. Study observations and caveats: Responses of T cells in total may have been underestimated by the TCR breadth and depth analyses.

Stated treatment: some 20 received Ad26.COV2.S at low or high dose, single or two shots; 5 received placebo; per-sample allocation not given. Samples were taken on day 63 after the first vaccine or placebo injection. V usage is TRBV12-5 and J usage is TRBJ1-3; D is unclear. The sequence came from a person aged 18-60 years who received the Ad26.COV2.S COVID-19 vaccine or a placebo. The material was peripheral blood, obtained in a trial of Ad26.COV2.S vaccine versus placebo. This CDR3 reads CASGFTGGNTIYF. In DNA, the CDR3 is TGTGCTAGTGGTTTCACCGGTGGAAACACCATATATTTT. Together with reference TRBV12-5 and TRBJ1-3, the CDR3 gives the full variable domain: DARVTQTPRHKVTEMGQEVTMRCQPILGHNTVFWYRQTMMQGLELLAYFRNRAPLDDSGMPKDRFSAEMPDATLATLKIQPSEPRDSAVYFCASGFTGGNTIYFGEGSWLTVV.